This T cell receptor (beta chain) was recovered during a study of T cells in Graves' hyperthyroidism and ophthalmopathy. Study conclusions and caveats: Model predictions of ophthalmopathy came a median approximately 6.8 months before onset.

What was amplified from RNA transcripts were TCR beta CDR3 regions. A first-round RT-PCR of the TCR CDR3 used the HTBI primer set. TCRdb re-called the multiplex PCR reads with MiXCR, one entry per CDR3 protein. Of roughly 420,000 distinct CDR3 sequences in the sample, around 15% are singletons; the top ten hold more than 4.5%. The sample holds many counts of this clonotype. The target antigen is unknown. J gave up 14 bases and V 5 bases, and 16 bases lay outside the gene matches. This CDR3 comprises 14 residues. Per germline, CDR1 MDHEN and CDR2 SYDVKM. The source material was blood. The gene calls are TRBV28 and TRBJ1-1; 8 nucleotides line up with TRBD1. The source is a woman aged 18-29 years with Graves' hyperthyroidism. CDR3 amino acids: CASSPRDRLPTFFF. CDR3 bases: TGTGCCAGCAGTCCCCGGGACAGGCTACCGACATTCTTCTTT. The entire variable domain, with the rest obtained from reference TRBV28 and TRBJ1-1, is as follows: DVKVTQSSRYLVKRTGEKVFLECVQDMDHENMFWYRQDPGLGLRLIYFSYDVKMKEKGDIPEGYSVSREKKERFSLILESASTNQTSMYLCASSPRDRLPTFFFGQGTRLTVV.